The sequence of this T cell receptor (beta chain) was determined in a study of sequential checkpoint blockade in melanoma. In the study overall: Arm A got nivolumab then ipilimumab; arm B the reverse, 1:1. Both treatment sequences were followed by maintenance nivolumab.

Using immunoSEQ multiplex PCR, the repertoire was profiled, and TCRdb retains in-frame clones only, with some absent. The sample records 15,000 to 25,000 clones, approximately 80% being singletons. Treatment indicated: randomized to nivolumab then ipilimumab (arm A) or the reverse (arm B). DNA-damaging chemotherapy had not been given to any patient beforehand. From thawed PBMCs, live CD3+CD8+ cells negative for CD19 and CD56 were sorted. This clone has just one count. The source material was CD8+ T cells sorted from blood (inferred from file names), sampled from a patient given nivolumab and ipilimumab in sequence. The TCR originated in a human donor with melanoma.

The CDR3 bases are TGTGCCAGCAGTGACTCTAGCGGGAGCTCCTACAATGAGCAGTTCTTC. Residues: CASSDSSGSSYNEQFF. The rearrangement links TRBV6-4 to TRBJ2-1, with 9 bases that match TRBD2. The CDR3 totals 16 residues. Germline-derived CDR1 and CDR2 are MRHNA and SNTAGT. The V and J ends lost 0 bases and 0 bases, in that order; junction bases with no gene match: 0.